This T cell receptor (beta chain) was retrieved from a study of cytomegalovirus exposure and HLA in healthy donors. This PCR relied on a set of 60 Vbeta primers and 13 Jbeta primers. Data came from immunoSEQ multiplex PCR; TCRdb stores just in-frame clones and leaves some out. The repertoire holds approximately 76,000 clones, with around three quarters as singletons. The CDR3 contains 13 residues. CDR1 is SGDLS and CDR2 is YYNGEE in the germline V gene. V lost 4 bases, J lost 0 bases, and 8 bases lay in between. This clone has more than one count but fewer than ten. This chain connects TRBV9 to TRBJ2-7; D is ambiguous. Sample: PBMCs. This clonotype was obtained from a man younger than 45 in good health and CMV-seronegative. The CDR3 protein is CASSPRSSYEQYF. Written as DNA, the CDR3 is TGTGCCAGCAGCCCTCGGAGCTCCTACGAGCAGTACTTC.